This TCR beta chain was obtained from a study of blood T cell repertoires in COVID-19. Study-level information: Acute and convalescent COVID-19 specimens originated in the United States, Italy and Spain. PBMCs, B-cell-depleted T cells, or T cells were the source of the cDNA or gDNA that made up the material.

Germline loops: CDR1 SGHVS, CDR2 FQNEAQ. The CDR3 has 14 amino acids. V lost 3 bases to trimming and J lost 4 bases, with 12 bases between them. Authors' methods: Researchers report that nucleated cell counts were estimated from reference gene primer amplification. Only in-frame clones appear in the TCRdb table, and some are missing; sequencing was by immunoSEQ multiplex PCR. V and J calls and clone size are copied from that table; D and trimming were computed from the DNA. The data contain a few hundred thousand clones, approximately 82% of them singletons. This chain links TRBV7-8 with TRBJ2-5; TRBD2 is a possible D gene (7 bases). This sequence originates from a woman aged 40 to 50 who had recovered from COVID-19. Input material: peripheral blood. The CDR3 is CASSFGGGRETQYF. The CDR3 region has the DNA TGTGCCAGCAGCTTTGGCGGGGGCAGAGAGACCCAGTACTTC.